This T cell receptor beta chain emerged from a study of CD8+CD57+ T cells in acquired aplastic anemia. For the study at large: CD4+ and CD8+ cells, once sorted, gave DNA averaging roughly 3.2 ug. Whole-study findings and limits: Any difference that existed in CD8+ Simpson's diversity between patients and controls was not significant. Researchers report that about 28 CD8+ CDR3 sequences appeared in both patients and controls.

On this clonotype: Its specificity is not known.

The use of genomic DNA as template underpinned the TCR beta VDJ and CDR3 profiling. TCRdb called the reads again in MiXCR, with one record for every CDR3 protein. The profile shows 200,000 or so distinct CDR3 sequences, around 66% of them singletons. The source of this sequence is a human donor with severe aplastic anemia or a healthy control (not recorded which). Sequenced input: sorted CD4+, CD8+, or CD8+CD57+ T cells (not recorded which) from PBMCs.

The CDR3 nucleotides are TGCGCCAGCACCCTGGGGACAGGGGCCTACAATGAGCAGTTCTTC. It encodes CASTLGTGAYNEQFF. The chain employs TRBV5-1 and TRBJ2-1, with 10 bases aligning to TRBD1. CDR1 is SGHRS, CDR2 YFSETQ, per germline. The CDR3 loop spans 15 amino acids. Germline trimming cut 6 bases from V and 2 bases from J; bases unmatched to any gene: 5. The variable domain in full, with the rest retrieved from reference TRBV5-1 and TRBJ2-1, is KAGVTQTPRYLIKTRGQQVTLSCSPISGHRSVSWYQQTPGQGLQFLFEYFSETQRNKGNFPGRFSGRQFSNSRSEMNVSTLELGDSALYLCASTLGTGAYNEQFFGPGTRLTVL.